A single sample gave rise to the 10 T cell receptor beta chains below, sequenced in a study of T-cell memory formation after mild COVID-19 (TCRdb year 2021). The method behind the library was 5' RACE. TCRdb shows the sequencer as Illumina NovaSeq 6000. TCRdb itself trimmed the public reads at Q25 with fastp, ran MiXCR and retained productive beta chains. When rows share a CDR3 protein, they turn into one entry using the most common DNA and genes. For this sample there are some 120,000 distinct CDR3 sequences; approximately 6.3% appear just once. The ten top clones hold over 2% of the sample. Sequencing input: PBMCs or a T cell subset sorted from them (not recorded which). The receptors derive from an adult woman who had mild COVID-19 (a few samples of this study predate the infection). The sample titles of this study are shuffled in the database, so cell type and time point are left out; the donor was told from shared clones.

This rearrangement joins TRBV19 to TRBJ2-7; 10 nucleotides line up with TRBD1. Germline-derived CDR1 and CDR2 are LNHDA and SQIVND (reference sequence). Trimming cost V 3 bases and J 5 bases; bases outside gene matches: 4. The CDR3 extends over 14 amino acids. The CDR3 sequence is CASSMRTGGNEQYF. CDR3 DNA: TGTGCCAGTAGTATGAGGACAGGGGGGAACGAGCAGTACTTC.

There are many counts of this clonotype. The genes are TRBV5-1 and TRBJ2-3; D could derive from TRBD1 or TRBD2 (5 bases each). The CDR3 sequence is 15 residues long. Germline-derived CDR1 and CDR2 are SGHRS and YFSETQ. V was cut by 0 bases and J by 0 bases, with 8 bases left in between. CDR3 bases: TGCGCCAGCAGCTTGGTCGGGGCTAGCACAGATACGCAGTATTTT. It codes for CASSLVGASTDTQYF.

This clonotype was counted between two and nine times. V gene TRBV18 combines with J gene TRBJ1-2, with D hard to call. The CDR3 loop spans 15 amino acids. CDR1 and CDR2 from the germline V gene are KGHSH and LQKENI. V gave up 6 bases and J gave up 0 bases, with 14 bases separating them. DNA of the CDR3: TGTGCCAGCTCTCCGGACGGCACAGCTAACTATGGCTACACCTTC. Its protein product is CASSPDGTANYGYTF.

This clonotype was counted many times. The chain has TRBV10-3 and TRBJ2-7; possibly TRBD1 for D (8 bases). The CDR3 totals 14 residues. The ends were cut back, 6 bases at V and 2 bases at J, with 14 bases in the middle. Germline CDR1 and CDR2: ENHRY and SYGVKD. As DNA, the CDR3 is TGTGCCATCAGAAAACAGGGGGGGCCCTACGAGCAGTACTTC. It is translated as CAIRKQGGPYEQYF.

This clonotype was seen many times. The chain links TRBV20-1 to TRBJ2-7; D possibly matches TRBD1 or TRBD2 (5 bases each). From germline, CDR1 is DFQATT and CDR2 SNEGSKA (reference sequence). The CDR3 covers 16 residues. The V end lost 5 bases, the J end lost 0 bases, and 20 bases lay between the germline ends. The CDR3 reads CSAPMGRGAISYEQYF. The CDR3 DNA sequence: TGCAGTGCTCCTATGGGAAGAGGGGCGATCTCCTACGAGCAGTACTTC.

In this sample, this clonotype turned up a few times. The genes are TRBV14 and TRBJ2-5; TRBD2 matches at 7 bases. This CDR3 is built from 15 residues. Germline CDR1 is SGHDN and CDR2 is FVKESK. V shed 6 bases and J 2 bases; nucleotides not matched to a gene: 9. CDR3 DNA: TGTGCCAGCAGTCTAGCGGAAAAAACACAAGAGACCCAGTACTTC. This codes for CASSLAEKTQETQYF.

CDR3 protein: CASSPPGQAGYEQYF. CDR3 DNA sequence: TGTGCCAGCAGCCCCCCGGGACAGGCGGGCTACGAGCAGTACTTC. V usage is TRBV6-1 and J usage is TRBJ2-7; TRBD1 matches 8 bases. Unmatched junction bases numbered 10, after V lost 6 bases and J lost 3 bases. Germline V gene data show CDR1 as MNHNS and CDR2 as SASEGT. The CDR3 contains 15 residues.

This clonotype was observed a handful of times. This chain joins TRBV9 and TRBJ1-4; TRBD1 might be the D (6 bases). Trimming removed 0 bases at V and 7 bases at J, with 10 bases between. This CDR3 has 14 amino acids. Germline values: CDR1 SGDLS, CDR2 YYNGEE. The CDR3 DNA sequence: TGTGCCAGCAGCGTAGAGGGAGGGGGTGAAAAACTGTTTTTT. Translation gives CASSVEGGGEKLFF.

This clonotype came up a few times. The CDR3 region has the DNA TGTGCCAGCAGAATGAGGGGGTCTTTACCTGAAGCTTTCTTT. As protein: CASRMRGSLPEAFF. The rearrangement uses TRBV12-3 or TRBV12-4 and TRBJ1-1, with D perhaps TRBD1 (6 bases). Trimming took 6 bases from V and 6 from J, leaving 17 bases between them. The CDR3 is 14 residues long.

This clonotype has more than one count but fewer than ten. This sequence joins TRBV9 and TRBJ2-1; 8 bases are a match to TRBD2. CDR3 length: 16 residues. The J segment lost 0 bases and the V segment lost 4 bases, leaving 6 bases of the junction unmatched. Germline loops: CDR1 SGDLS, CDR2 YYNGEE. CDR3 nucleotide sequence: TGTGCCAGCAGCCCGCTGACTAGCGTCTCCTACAATGAGCAGTTCTTC. This encodes CASSPLTSVSYNEQFF.